This is a list of T cell receptor beta chains from one sample in a study of cytomegalovirus exposure and HLA in healthy donors. Sequenced by immunoSEQ multiplex PCR; TCRdb stores in-frame clones only, minus some. The sample includes roughly 170,000 clones, approximately 84% of them seen just once. The specimen was PBMCs. These TCRs come from a man aged 18 to 30 in good health and CMV-seronegative. The CDR3 runs from the conserved cysteine through the conserved F or W. Fields, in order: CDR3 protein, CDR3 DNA, D gene, J gene, V gene, clone size. The D gene is left open where the match is weak. A clone size is listed for some rows: how often the clone was seen (once, few, many), or a class if it is expanded.

CACHFPGLAPLETQYF	TGTGCCTGCCACTTCCCTGGACTAGCCCCCCTAGAGACCCAGTACTTC	TRBD2	TRBJ2-5	TRBV30	-
CASSPNGGRNQPQHF	TGTGCCAGCAGTCCCAACGGGGGTCGCAATCAGCCCCAGCATTTT	-	TRBJ1-5	TRBV27	-
CASSQDFTSGMTYNEQFF	TGCGCCAGCAGCCAAGATTTTACTAGCGGGATGACTTACAATGAGCAGTTCTTC	TRBD2	TRBJ2-1	TRBV4-3	-
CASSELRTGISPLHF	TGTGCCAGCAGTGAACTGCGGACAGGGATTTCACCCCTCCACTTT	TRBD1	TRBJ1-6	TRBV6-1	few
CATSREKPGQGFQPQHF	TGTGCCACCAGCAGAGAAAAACCGGGACAGGGATTTCAGCCCCAGCATTTT	TRBD1	TRBJ1-5	TRBV15	-
CASSLGSGNTEAFF	TGTGCCAGCAGCTTAGGATCCGGGAACACTGAAGCTTTCTTT	-	TRBJ1-1	TRBV11-2	-
CASSLPAGVRWAHGQPQHF	TGTGCCAGCAGCTTACCGGCTGGTGTAAGGTGGGCACACGGTCAGCCCCAGCATTTT	-	TRBJ1-5	TRBV7-9	-
CASSLIELTEAFF	TGTGCCAGCAGCTTAATCGAGTTAACTGAAGCTTTCTTT	-	TRBJ1-1	TRBV11-2	-
CASSLANTDYEQYF	TGCGCCAGCAGCTTGGCCAACACCGACTACGAGCAGTACTTC	-	TRBJ2-7	TRBV5-1	-
CASSPTGGRNQPQHF	TGTGCCAGCAGTCCCACCGGGGGTAGGAATCAGCCCCAGCATTTT	-	TRBJ1-5	TRBV27	-
CASAGAYEQYF	TGTGCCTCCGCCGGGGCCTACGAGCAGTACTTC	-	TRBJ2-7	TRBV30	once
CASSLGGERHNEQFF	TGTGCCAGCAGCTTAGGGGGGGAACGCCACAATGAGCAGTTCTTC	TRBD2	TRBJ2-1	TRBV7-3	-
CASSRDRGGETQYF	TGTGCCAGCAGCCGGGACAGGGGCGGAGAGACCCAGTACTTC	TRBD1	TRBJ2-5	TRBV5-4	-
CASTGDRGNTGELFF	TGTGCCAGCACCGGGGACAGGGGGAACACCGGGGAGCTGTTTTTT	TRBD1	TRBJ2-2	TRBV28	-
CASSPRLAGERYNEQFF	TGTGCCAGCAGCCCCCGCTTAGCGGGAGAGCGTTACAATGAGCAGTTCTTC	TRBD2	TRBJ2-1	TRBV9	-
CASSQGISTGVSYEQYF	TGTGCCAGCAGCCAAGGAATAAGTACGGGGGTATCCTACGAGCAGTACTTC	-	TRBJ2-7	TRBV4-2	-
CASSPQGSNYGYTF	TGTGCCAGCAGCCCACAGGGTTCTAACTATGGCTACACCTTC	-	TRBJ1-2	TRBV7-9	once
CASSWGQNTEAFF	TGTGCCAGCAGCTGGGGACAGAACACTGAAGCTTTCTTT	-	TRBJ1-1	TRBV5-5	-
CSVEENRDGAFF	TGCAGCGTTGAAGAAAACAGGGATGGAGCTTTCTTT	-	TRBJ1-1	TRBV29-1	-
CASSYEFGGHEQFF	TGTGCCAGCAGTTACGAGTTTGGGGGCCATGAGCAGTTCTTC	-	TRBJ2-1	TRBV6-6	-
CASSRGQGASDTQYF	TGTGCCAGCAGTAGGGGACAGGGGGCGTCAGATACGCAGTATTTT	TRBD1	TRBJ2-3	TRBV2	-
CARGGTNEKLFF	TGCGCCAGGGGGGGGACTAATGAAAAACTGTTTTTT	-	TRBJ1-4	TRBV5-1	-
CASSLSGGTYNEQFF	TGTGCCAGCAGCTTAAGCGGGGGCACCTACAATGAGCAGTTCTTC	TRBD2	TRBJ2-1	TRBV11-3	-
CASSYFPNRVTDTQYF	TGTGCCAGCAGTTACTTCCCAAATCGGGTCACAGATACGCAGTATTTT	-	TRBJ2-3	TRBV6-5	once
CASSSTGDTGELFF	TGCGCCAGCAGCTCTACAGGGGACACCGGGGAGCTGTTTTTT	TRBD1	TRBJ2-2	TRBV5-1	-
CASSFPGNHSPLHF	TGTGCCAGCAGCTTTCCGGGAAACCATTCACCCCTCCACTTT	-	TRBJ1-6	TRBV7-9	-
CASSEWGGSGTQYF	TGTGCCAGCAGTGAATGGGGGGGGTCAGGGACCCAGTACTTC	TRBD2	TRBJ2-5	TRBV25-1	-
CASSTGTGNEQFF	TGTGCCAGTTCTACCGGGACAGGGAATGAGCAGTTCTTC	TRBD1	TRBJ2-1	TRBV4-2	-
CATSLAYPSPANYGYTF	TGTGCCACCAGCCTAGCATACCCAAGTCCCGCTAACTATGGCTACACCTTC	-	TRBJ1-2	TRBV15	few
CASSARQGANEKLFF	TGCGCCAGCAGCGCTCGACAGGGGGCTAATGAAAAACTGTTTTTT	TRBD1	TRBJ1-4	TRBV5-1	-
CASSREVGSEQFF	TGTGCCAGCAGTCGAGAGGTGGGTAGTGAGCAGTTCTTC	-	TRBJ2-1	TRBV6-6	-
CASSLYSGNPKGQYF	TGTGCCAGCAGCCTCTATTCCGGGAATCCAAAAGGCCAGTACTTC	-	TRBJ2-5	TRBV2	few
CSALGQTGTSNSHEQFF	TGCAGCGCTCTGGGACAGACTGGGACTAGCAACTCCCATGAGCAGTTCTTC	TRBD2	TRBJ2-1	TRBV29-1	few
CASSVGSQQYEQYF	TGTGCCAGCAGCGTAGGATCACAGCAATACGAGCAGTACTTC	-	TRBJ2-7	TRBV9	-
CASSWGTATVTQYF	TGCGCCAGCAGCTGGGGGACAGCCACTGTGACCCAGTACTTC	TRBD1	TRBJ2-5	TRBV5-1	-
CASSYIPGQGAGELFF	TGTGCCAGCAGTTACATTCCAGGACAGGGGGCCGGGGAGCTGTTTTTT	TRBD1	TRBJ2-2	TRBV6-5	-
CANGAGSSSEQYF	TGTGCTAATGGAGCGGGGTCTTCGTCCGAGCAGTACTTC	TRBD2	TRBJ2-7	TRBV30	-
CASSSRDSFYNSPLHF	TGTGCCAGCAGCAGCCGGGACAGCTTCTATAATTCACCCCTCCACTTT	TRBD1	TRBJ1-6	TRBV5-6	-
CASSPRTSYEQYF	TGTGCCAGCAGCCCGCGCACTTCCTACGAGCAGTACTTC	-	TRBJ2-7	TRBV7-2	-
CASSVGVTGRTYEQYF	TGTGCCAGCAGCGTAGGAGTTACAGGCCGCACCTACGAGCAGTACTTC	-	TRBJ2-7	TRBV9	-
CASSLRQGKGSPLHF	TGTGCCAGCAGCCTACGACAGGGGAAGGGTTCACCCCTCCACTTT	TRBD1	TRBJ1-6	TRBV7-8	-
CASSSRFRHNQPQHF	TGTGCCAGCAGCTCCAGGTTCAGGCACAATCAGCCCCAGCATTTT	-	TRBJ1-5	TRBV5-8	-
CASSLTGNNEKLFF	TGTGCCAGCAGCTTAACAGGGAATAATGAAAAACTGTTTTTT	-	TRBJ1-4	TRBV7-2	few
CASSPRTGLAGQPQHF	TGTGCCAGCAGTCCCCGGACAGGGCTTGCGGGGCAGCCCCAGCATTTT	TRBD1	TRBJ1-5	TRBV28	-
CASSESVNTEAFF	TGTGCCAGCAGTGAATCCGTGAACACTGAAGCTTTCTTT	-	TRBJ1-1	TRBV2	few